This TCR beta chain originates from a study of cytomegalovirus exposure and HLA in healthy donors. This PCR relied on a set of 60 Vbeta primers and 13 Jbeta primers. Produced via immunoSEQ multiplex PCR; TCRdb's table is partial and in-frame only. The repertoire holds around 95,000 clones, with 78% as singletons. Findings and caveats of the study: The availability of immune exposure information extended only to CMV serostatus. TCR beta sequences reportedly predicted most subjects' HLA-A and HLA-B alleles accurately.

Comment on this clone: Its antigen is undetermined. One end of the junction does not line up with germline, which may come from a read error.

This clonotype was obtained from a woman aged 40 to 50 in good health and CMV-seropositive. The sample comprised PBMCs.

This CDR3 reads CSSSLDLTPYEQYF. In DNA form, the CDR3 reads TGTTCCAGCAGCTTAGACTTGACTCCCTACGAGCAGTACTTC. The J gene is TRBJ2-7, the V gene TRBV7-9; D ambiguous. This CDR3 contains 14 residues. CDR1 and CDR2 from the germline V gene are SEHNR and FQNEAQ (reference sequence).